The clone carrying this T cell receptor beta chain has a single count. The sample comes from a study of blood T cell repertoires in COVID-19. On the study more broadly: Specimens from acute and convalescent COVID-19 originated in the United States, Italy and Spain. PBMCs, B-cell-depleted T cells, or T cells were the source of the cDNA or gDNA that made up the material.

Original methodology: Cell counts per sample came from amplifying reference gene primers. Profiling relied on immunoSEQ multiplex PCR, and the TCRdb table lists in-frame clones only, not all of them. The D gene and trimming were derived from the DNA, and the V and J assignments and clone size from that table. The table has some 200,000 clones, 70% to 90% seen once. There are 14 residues in the CDR3. V was pared by 2 bases and J by 6 bases, with 2 bases of the junction left unmatched. From germline, CDR1 is SGHAT and CDR2 FQNNGV. Source material: peripheral blood. This chain joins TRBV11-2 and TRBJ2-2; 8 positions agree with TRBD1. The sequence derives from a woman in her 50s with active or convalescent COVID-19. CDR3 nucleotide sequence: TGTGCCAGCAGCTTACAGGGGGCTTCCGGGGAGCTGTTTTTT. Translating it yields CASSLQGASGELFF.